The clone carrying this T cell receptor (beta chain) was picked up one time. Healthy donors of bone marrow made up the group. It was with 60 Vbeta and 13 Jbeta primers that the PCR ran. Clones were sequenced by immunoSEQ multiplex PCR, and TCRdb holds only the in-frame ones, with some missing. The table includes some 120,000 clones, roughly 68% detected once. J lost 9 bases, V lost 5 bases, and 2 bases had no gene match. The CDR3 covers 12 residues. Germline V gene sequence: CDR1 MNHNS, CDR2 SASEGT. This record comes from a study of cytomegalovirus exposure and HLA in healthy donors. V usage is TRBV6-1 and J usage is TRBJ2-1; 9 nucleotides agree with TRBD2. The TCR originated in a woman between 50 and 59 years old in good health and CMV-seropositive. The sample was PBMCs. This chain's CDR3 is CASSSSGGEQFF. Written as DNA, the CDR3 is TGTGCCAGCAGTAGTAGCGGGGGTGAGCAGTTCTTC.